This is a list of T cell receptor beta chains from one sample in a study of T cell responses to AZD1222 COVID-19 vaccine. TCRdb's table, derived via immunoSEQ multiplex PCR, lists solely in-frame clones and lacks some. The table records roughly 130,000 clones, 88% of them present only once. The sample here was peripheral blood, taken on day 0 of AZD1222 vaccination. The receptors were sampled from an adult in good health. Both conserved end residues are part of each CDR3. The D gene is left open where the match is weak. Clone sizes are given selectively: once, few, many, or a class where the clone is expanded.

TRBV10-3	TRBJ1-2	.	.	TGTGCCATCACTCAGACTCCCGACAGGACCTATGGCTACACCTTC	CAITQTPDRTYGYTF
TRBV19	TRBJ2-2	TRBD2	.	TGTGCCAGTAGTGGGGGGACTAGCGGGAGCCGTAACACCGGGGAGCTGTTTTTT	CASSGGTSGSRNTGELFF
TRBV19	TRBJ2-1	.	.	TGTGCCAGTAGTATAGAGGCTAGCCGGTCCTACAATGAGCAGTTCTTC	CASSIEASRSYNEQFF
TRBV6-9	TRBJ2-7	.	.	TGTGCCAGCAGTTATGGGGACGGTGGATCCTACGAGCAGTACTTC	CASSYGDGGSYEQYF
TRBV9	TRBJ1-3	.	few	TGTGCCAGCAGCCAACGCGGGGACTCCTCTGGAAACACCATATATTTT	CASSQRGDSSGNTIYF
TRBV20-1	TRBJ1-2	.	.	TGCAGTGCTAGAGACACCCAGTTCACCTTC	CSARDTQFTF
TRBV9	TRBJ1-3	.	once	TGTGCCAGCAGCCCCGGACTCACCCAAGCCGGAAACACCATATATTTT	CASSPGLTQAGNTIYF
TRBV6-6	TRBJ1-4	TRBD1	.	TGTGCCAGCAGTTACCCTGGACAGGGGGGTGAAAAACTGTTTTTT	CASSYPGQGGEKLFF
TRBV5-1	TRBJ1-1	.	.	TGCGCCAGCAGCTTGGTGTCGAACACTGAAGCTTTCTTT	CASSLVSNTEAFF
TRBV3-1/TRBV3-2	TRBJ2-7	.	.	TGTGCCAGCAGCCAAGCGGCCCGGGGCAGGGGCCACGAGCAGTACTTC	CASSQAARGRGHEQYF
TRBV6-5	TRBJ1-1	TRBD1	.	TGTGCCAGCAGGAGGGGGCCCTTTTTTGAAGCTTTCTTT	CASRRGPFFEAFF
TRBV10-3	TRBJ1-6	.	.	TGTGCCATCAGCCGACCTCCGGGACAAGATAATTCACCCCTCCACTTT	CAISRPPGQDNSPLHF
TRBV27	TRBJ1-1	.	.	TGTGCCAGCCTAGATTTGCGGGGGCTGAACACTGAAGCTTTCTTT	CASLDLRGLNTEAFF
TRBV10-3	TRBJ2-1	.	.	TGTGCCATCAGTGAGGGGTACAATGAGCAGTTCTTC	CAISEGYNEQFF
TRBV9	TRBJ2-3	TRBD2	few	TGTGCCAGCAGCGTAGGGCTAGCGGGAACAGATACGCAGTATTTT	CASSVGLAGTDTQYF
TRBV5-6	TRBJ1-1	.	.	TGTGCCAGCAGCCCTGTCGGACAGCTGAACACTGAAGCTTTCTTT	CASSPVGQLNTEAFF
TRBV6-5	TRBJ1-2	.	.	TGTGCCAGCAGTTACGAGTCAGTTTCGGGCTACACCTTC	CASSYESVSGYTF
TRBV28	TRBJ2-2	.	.	TGTGCCAGCAGTTTGTTCAGCGCCGCGAACACCGGGGAGCTGTTTTTT	CASSLFSAANTGELFF
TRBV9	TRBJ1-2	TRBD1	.	TGTGCCAGCAGCGCGGGGACAGACCCCTGGGGTGGCTACACCTTC	CASSAGTDPWGGYTF
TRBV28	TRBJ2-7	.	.	TGTGCCAGCAGTCTCCGGGGGGCAGCTAGCTACGAGCAGTACTTC	CASSLRGAASYEQYF
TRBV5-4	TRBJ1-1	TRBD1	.	TGTGCCAGCTCTTCGACAGGGGCGAACACTGAAGCTTTCTTT	CASSSTGANTEAFF
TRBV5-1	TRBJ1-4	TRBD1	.	TGCGCCAGCAGCGTTCAGGGGGTCGCGGAAAAACTGTTTTTT	CASSVQGVAEKLFF
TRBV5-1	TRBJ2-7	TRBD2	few	TGCGCCAGCAGCTTAGCGGGAGAGCGCGAGCAGTACTTC	CASSLAGEREQYF
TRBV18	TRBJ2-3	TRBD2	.	TGTGCCAGCTCACAATATAGCGGGAGGGCCACAGATACGCAGTATTTT	CASSQYSGRATDTQYF
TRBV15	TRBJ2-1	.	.	TGTGCCACCAGCGCGACGACTAGAGGGTACAATGAGCAGTTCTTC	CATSATTRGYNEQFF
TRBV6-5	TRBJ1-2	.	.	TGTGCCAGCTTAAGGTCACGGGCTAACTATGGCTACACCTTC	CASLRSRANYGYTF
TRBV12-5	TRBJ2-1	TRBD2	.	TGTGCTAGTGCTTTACTAGCGGGGGGGCGCAATGAGCAGTTCTTC	CASALLAGGRNEQFF
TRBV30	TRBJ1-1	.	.	TGTGCCTGGAGTGTCAGGGAGGTTACTGAAGCTTTCTTT	CAWSVREVTEAFF
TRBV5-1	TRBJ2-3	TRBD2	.	TGCGCCAGCAGCTTGGAAGTAGCGGGACCCAAAAGGCAGTATTTT	CASSLEVAGPKRQYF